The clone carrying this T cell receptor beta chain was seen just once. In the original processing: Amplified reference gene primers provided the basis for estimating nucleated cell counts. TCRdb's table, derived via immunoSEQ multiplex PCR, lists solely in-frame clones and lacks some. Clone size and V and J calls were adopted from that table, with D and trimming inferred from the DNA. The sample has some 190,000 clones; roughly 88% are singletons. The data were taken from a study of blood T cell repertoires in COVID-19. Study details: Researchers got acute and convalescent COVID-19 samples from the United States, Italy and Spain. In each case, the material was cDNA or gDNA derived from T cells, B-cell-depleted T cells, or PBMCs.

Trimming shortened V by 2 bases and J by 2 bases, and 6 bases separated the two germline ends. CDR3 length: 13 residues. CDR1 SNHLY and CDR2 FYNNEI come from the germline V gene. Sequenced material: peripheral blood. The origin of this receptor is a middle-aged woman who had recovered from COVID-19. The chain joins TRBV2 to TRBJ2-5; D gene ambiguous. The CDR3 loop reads CASSELQQETQYF. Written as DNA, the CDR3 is TGTGCCAGCAGTGAATTACAGCAAGAGACCCAGTACTTC.